These 30 T cell receptor beta chains came from one sample sequenced in a study of OX40 agonist ivuxolimab in advanced cancers. The table came from immunoSEQ multiplex PCR; TCRdb's copy has only in-frame clones and leaves some out. This sample carries approximately 90,000 clones, 87% of them seen once, and the ten largest clones take around 4%. The sample was CD4+ or CD8+ T cells sorted from blood, taken in a trial of the OX40 agonist ivuxolimab. Every receptor here comes from an adult with an advanced solid tumor such as melanoma, head and neck, liver or kidney cancer.

In DNA, the CDR3 is TGTGCCAGTAGTCCGCGGGTCTATGGCTACACCTTC. Its protein product is CASSPRVYGYTF. V is TRBV19 and J is TRBJ1-2; no clear D gene. V was pared by 5 bases and J by 4 bases, with 8 bases between. CDR3 length: 12 residues. From germline, CDR1 is LNHDA and CDR2 SQIVND (reference sequence).

The chain uses TRBV27 and TRBJ2-1, with TRBD2 matching 16 bases. This CDR3 spans 21 amino acids. J was trimmed by 1 base and V by 3 bases; bases with no gene match: 12. The V gene's germline CDR1 is MNHEY and CDR2 SMNVEV (reference sequence). DNA for the CDR3: TGTGCCAGCAGTTTTCGAGGGACTAGCGGGAGGGCCACAAGTTCCTACAATGAGCAGTTCTTC. Its translation is CASSFRGTSGRATSSYNEQFF.

CDR3 region: CASSFGASGSNEQFF. For the CDR3, the DNA is TGTGCCAGCAGCTTTGGGGCTAGCGGGAGCAATGAGCAGTTCTTC. The chain employs TRBV7-2 and TRBJ2-1, with 10 bases aligning to TRBD2. After removal of 3 bases from V and 6 bases from J, the junction contained 5 bases not matched to a gene. CDR1 SGHTA and CDR2 FQGNSA come from the germline V gene. There are 15 residues in the CDR3.

DNA of the CDR3: TGCGCCAGCAGCTCCGCCCGGCACCGTAGCAATCAGCCCCAGCATTTT. As protein: CASSSARHRSNQPQHF. The chain employs TRBV5-1 and TRBJ1-5, with D unclear. The CDR3 totals 16 residues. Germline CDR1 reads SGHRS; CDR2 reads YFSETQ. With 3 bases removed from V and 0 bases from J, the gap between germline ends came to 13 bases.

The V call is TRBV5-1, the J call TRBJ1-2; D uncertain. V lost 2 bases and J 4 bases, leaving 15 bases between the germline ends. This CDR3 comprises 15 residues. The germline CDR1 and CDR2 sequences are SGHRS and YFSETQ. CDR3 loop: CASSFSSAPGYGYTF. The CDR3 DNA is TGCGCCAGCAGCTTCTCATCAGCCCCGGGCTATGGCTACACCTTC.

The rearrangement links TRBV30 to TRBJ1-3; D not resolved. The CDR3 is 13 residues long. Germline V gene lookup returns CDR1 GTSNPN and CDR2 SVGIG (reference sequence). V was cut by 5 bases and J by 0 bases, with 8 bases left in between. The CDR3 DNA reads TGTGCCTGGGACCGAGACTCTGGAAACACCATATATTTT. Its translation is CAWDRDSGNTIYF.

The chain uses TRBV5-1 and TRBJ1-4; tentative D call: TRBD1 (6 bases). V gave up 5 bases and J gave up 0 bases, with 11 bases separating them. CDR3 length: 15 amino acids. Germline values: CDR1 SGHRS, CDR2 YFSETQ. The CDR3: CASRPTGSTNEKLFF. CDR3 DNA sequence: TGCGCCAGCAGGCCTACAGGGTCAACTAATGAAAAACTGTTTTTT.

The CDR3 nucleotides read TGTGCCAGCAGTTTACCGGACAGTGACTATGGCTACACCTTC. Its protein product is CASSLPDSDYGYTF. The V and J genes are TRBV28 and TRBJ1-2, with D maybe TRBD1 (6 bases). Trimming shortened V by 2 bases and J by 3 bases, and 10 bases separated the two germline ends. The germline gives CDR1 MDHEN, CDR2 SYDVKM. The CDR3 totals 14 residues.

This rearrangement joins TRBV5-1 to TRBJ2-7; 7 positions agree with TRBD2. V shed 0 bases and J 3 bases; nucleotides not matched to a gene: 9. The CDR3 contains 16 residues. CDR1 and CDR2 from the germline V gene are SGHRS and YFSETQ. The CDR3 coding sequence is TGCGCCAGCAGCTTGGCAGGCGGGAGTACCCTCTACGAGCAGTACTTC. Its translation: CASSLAGGSTLYEQYF.

This clone was detected once. The junction differs from germline at one of its ends, possibly a read error. The rearrangement joins TRBV7-7 to TRBJ2-1, with D tentatively TRBD1 (5 bases). There are 13 residues in the CDR3. Germline CDR1 is SSHAT and CDR2 is FNYEAQ (reference sequence). CDR3 amino acids: CASSLDQGMEQFF. Written as DNA, the CDR3 is TGTGCTAGCAGCTTAGACCAGGGTATGGAGCAGTTCTTC.

This clone was recorded a few times. V usage is TRBV7-2 and J usage is TRBJ1-3; weak D call: TRBD1 (5 bases). V was pared by 5 bases and J by 1 base, with 18 bases between. This CDR3 contains 17 residues. CDR1 is SGHTA and CDR2 is FQGNSA in the germline V gene. Here the CDR3 reads CASSPRGVTLSGNTIYF. The CDR3 coding sequence is TGTGCCAGCAGCCCTAGGGGCGTCACTTTGTCTGGAAACACCATATATTTT.

The V gene is TRBV5-1, the J gene TRBJ2-1; 7 positions match TRBD2. Per the germline V gene, CDR1 is SGHRS and CDR2 is YFSETQ. With V trimmed by 0 bases and J by 7 bases, 10 bases remained unmatched. The CDR3 is 16 amino acids. CDR3: CASSLAVKAGVNEQFF. The CDR3 region has the DNA TGCGCCAGCAGCTTGGCCGTTAAGGCGGGGGTGAATGAGCAGTTCTTC.

Here the CDR3 reads CASGHGQLGLTDTQYF. The CDR3 DNA is TGTGCTAGTGGTCACGGACAGTTGGGCCTCACAGATACGCAGTATTTT. The chain recombines TRBV12-5 with TRBJ2-3; possibly TRBD1 for D (6 bases). Trimming pared 5 bases from V and 2 bases from J, leaving 17 bases between. The CDR3 has 16 amino acids. CDR1 is LGHNT, CDR2 FRNRAP, per germline.

The rearrangement links TRBV7-2 to TRBJ2-1; unclear D gene. Germline V gives CDR1 SGHTA, CDR2 FQGNSA. The CDR3 is made up of 15 amino acids. The V end lost 2 bases, the J end lost 7 bases, and 15 bases lay between the germline ends. The chain's CDR3 is CASSLNPGFGNEQFF. The CDR3 nucleotides read TGTGCCAGCAGCTTAAACCCCGGCTTTGGGAATGAGCAGTTCTTC.

The genes are TRBV4-1 and TRBJ2-1; D is uncertain. The CDR3 loop spans 14 amino acids. Deletions cut 4 bases from V and 0 bases from J, with 7 bases between. Germline lookup yields CDR1 MGHRA and CDR2 YSYEKL. The CDR3 sequence is CASSPTPSYNEQFF. CDR3 nucleotide sequence: TGCGCCAGCAGCCCTACCCCCTCCTACAATGAGCAGTTCTTC.

The chain is built from TRBV6-5 and TRBJ2-1; TRBD2 aligns across 9 bases. The CDR3 runs 16 residues. The germline CDR1 and CDR2 sequences are MNHEY and SVGAGI. Trimming took 1 base from V and 14 from J; bases not matched to a gene: 15. The CDR3 bases are TGTGCCAGCAGTTACTGGGCGGGAGGGCCGGCCCCGATGGAGTTCTTC. Encoded protein: CASSYWAGGPAPMEFF.

This chain links TRBV6-1 with TRBJ2-7, with 10 nucleotides matching TRBD1. V was pared by 6 bases and J by 5 bases, with 10 bases of the junction left unmatched. Germline assignment: CDR1 MNHNS and CDR2 SASEGT. This CDR3 spans 15 amino acids. As DNA, the CDR3 is TGTGCCAGCAGAGAGCCGGGACAGGGGACCCACGAGCAGTACTTC. Translating gives CASREPGQGTHEQYF.

The chain links TRBV30 to TRBJ1-2; 8 bases align to TRBD1. The trim removed 0 bases at V and 4 bases at J, leaving 10 bases unmatched. This CDR3 has 16 amino acids. Germline lookup yields CDR1 GTSNPN and CDR2 SVGIG (reference sequence). The CDR3 sequence: CAWSVLGTGPSYGYTF. The CDR3 bases are TGTGCCTGGAGTGTACTCGGGACAGGTCCTAGCTATGGCTACACCTTC.

V is TRBV5-1 and J is TRBJ2-1; 12 bases match TRBD2. The junction had 3 bases not matched to a gene; V was cut back by 2 bases and J by 3 bases. The CDR3 consists of 16 residues. Per germline, CDR1 SGHRS and CDR2 YFSETQ. The CDR3 protein is CASSLPGLAGYNEQFF. CDR3 sequence (DNA): TGCGCCAGCAGCTTACCGGGACTAGCGGGCTACAATGAGCAGTTCTTC.

CDR3: CASSSQPGGGYDEKLFF. The CDR3 region has the DNA TGTGCCAGCAGTTCGCAACCAGGGGGGGGCTATGATGAAAAACTGTTTTTT. The gene calls are TRBV28 and TRBJ1-4; 7 bases agree with TRBD1. CDR3 length equals 17 residues. V shed 4 bases, J shed 6 bases, and the junction held 14 bases outside the gene matches. The germline V gene has CDR1 MDHEN and CDR2 SYDVKM.

This chain links TRBV30 with TRBJ2-7; D may be TRBD1 or TRBD2 (6 bases each). Germline lookup yields CDR1 GTSNPN and CDR2 SVGIG (reference sequence). The CDR3 extends over 15 amino acids. V lost 2 bases and J 0 bases, leaving 14 bases between the germline ends. In DNA, the CDR3 is TGTGCCTGGAGTACGGAGGGGGGAAGCTCCTACGAGCAGTACTTC. Its translation is CAWSTEGGSSYEQYF.

V is TRBV28 and J is TRBJ1-6; 9 nucleotides match TRBD1. Losses at the gene ends were 5 bases for V and 7 bases for J; bases not matched to a gene: 6. CDR3 length equals 15 residues. CDR1 is MDHEN and CDR2 is SYDVKM in the germline V gene. CDR3 nucleotide sequence: TGTGCCAGCAGTCCGTGGACAGGGGTGAATTCACCCCTCCACTTT. Its translation is CASSPWTGVNSPLHF.

The chain uses TRBV29-1 and TRBJ1-4; D not resolved. V was cut by 0 bases and J by 16 bases, with 18 bases left in between. Germline CDR1 reads SQVTM; CDR2 reads ANQGSEA. The CDR3 length is 13 residues. Here the CDR3 reads CSVEDLRENCRFF. CDR3 coding DNA: TGCAGCGTTGAAGATCTACGGGAGAACTGCAGGTTTTTT.

The count of this clone is one. The chain recombines TRBV6-1 with TRBJ1-4; D is unresolved. CDR1 is MNHNS, CDR2 SASEGT, per germline. The CDR3 runs 15 residues. V lost 5 bases and J lost 0, with 10 bases in between. For the CDR3, the DNA is TGTGCCAGCAGTCCTTACATTGCAACTAATGAAAAACTGTTTTTT. It yields the protein CASSPYIATNEKLFF.

This clone was found a few times. This chain connects TRBV7-9 to TRBJ2-5; D call uncertain. The V end lost 3 bases, the J end lost 1 base, and 12 bases lay between the germline ends. Germline V gene sequence: CDR1 SEHNR, CDR2 FQNEAQ (reference sequence). This CDR3 has 15 residues. CDR3 residues: CASSFAPGGQETQYF. CDR3 nucleotides: TGTGCCAGCAGCTTCGCGCCCGGCGGCCAAGAGACCCAGTACTTC.

This clone was observed a few times. The chain joins TRBV10-1 to TRBJ1-5; a weak D match, TRBD1 (5 bases). Germline V CDR1 and CDR2: WNHNN, SYGVQD (reference sequence). The CDR3 length is 16 residues. Trimming took off 7 bases at V and 4 bases at J, with 20 bases between the two ends. The CDR3 DNA reads as TGCGCCAGCAAGATCACACGGGACGGGAATAATCAGCCCCAGCATTTT. Translating it yields CASKITRDGNNQPQHF.

The chain links TRBV19 to TRBJ1-4, with TRBD1 matching over 8 bases. From germline, CDR1 is LNHDA and CDR2 SQIVND (reference sequence). The CDR3 is made up of 16 amino acids. V shed 7 bases and J 0 bases; nucleotides not matched to a gene: 7. The CDR3 loop is CASKGQATATNEKLFF. In DNA form, the CDR3 reads TGTGCCAGTAAGGGACAGGCAACTGCAACTAATGAAAAACTGTTTTTT. Complete variable domain (other parts from reference TRBV19 and TRBJ1-4): DGGITQSPKYLFRKEGQNVTLSCEQNLNHDAMYWYRQDPGQGLRLIYYSQIVNDFQKGDIAEGYSVSREKKESFPLTVTSAQKNPTAFYLCASKGQATATNEKLFFGSGTQLSVL.

This chain links TRBV5-4 with TRBJ1-4; D uncertain. V was shortened by 4 bases and J by 0 bases, with 7 bases between the two germline ends. The CDR3 runs 14 residues. Germline V gives CDR1 SGHNT, CDR2 YYREEE (reference sequence). The chain's CDR3 is CASSPSATNEKLFF. DNA for the CDR3: TGTGCCAGCAGCCCGAGTGCAACTAATGAAAAACTGTTTTTT.

The chain employs TRBV19 and TRBJ1-1; TRBD1 aligns across 7 bases. The V gene's germline CDR1 is LNHDA and CDR2 SQIVND (reference sequence). This CDR3 region has 13 residues. Trimming cost V 3 bases and J 6 bases; bases outside gene matches: 4. CDR3 region: CASSIYGTAEAFF. CDR3 bases: TGTGCCAGTAGTATTTATGGGACAGCTGAAGCTTTCTTT.

The J gene is TRBJ2-5, the V gene TRBV5-1; the D gene is possibly TRBD1 (5 bases). Germline V gene sequence: CDR1 SGHRS, CDR2 YFSETQ. Trimming took 2 bases from V and 5 from J, leaving 22 bases between them. The length of the CDR3 is 17 residues. The DNA for the CDR3 is TGCGCCAGCAGCTTAATTCCCCTAGGGCAGGGATCGGAGACCCAGTACTTC. It encodes CASSLIPLGQGSETQYF.